The source of this TCR beta chain is a study of T cell repertoires in cytomegalovirus infection. Study summary: Public TCR beta signatures indicated both CMV infection and matching HLA type. Broader study findings: Based on cumulative public TCR beta family frequency, carriers of CMV plus the relevant HLA were identified.

At least ten counts were recorded for this clonotype. Its matching antigen is unknown. A single base separates this from a much larger clone, so it may be a read error. From the reads, TCRdb called clonotypes with MiXCR, one entry per CDR3 protein. Among about 210,000 distinct CDR3 sequences listed, 5% to 8.5% were seen once. Sequencing input: PBMCs. The TCR originated in a human donor in good health (CMV status not recorded). Some clones in this sample may be carry-over from other donors' samples.

The CDR3 spells CASSLGSSPLHF. The CDR3 DNA follows: TGTGCCAGCAGCTTAGGCAGTTCACCCCTCCACTTT. V gene TRBV11-2 combines with J gene TRBJ1-6; D unclear. This CDR3 is 12 amino acids long. Per germline, CDR1 SGHAT and CDR2 FQNNGV. V gave up 1 base and J gave up 9 bases, with 4 bases separating them.